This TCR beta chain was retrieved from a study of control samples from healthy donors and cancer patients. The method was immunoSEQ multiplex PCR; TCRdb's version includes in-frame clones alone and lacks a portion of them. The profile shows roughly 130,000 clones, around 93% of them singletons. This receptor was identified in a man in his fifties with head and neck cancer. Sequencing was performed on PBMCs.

CDR3 residues: CASSESYGTVSTGELFF. DNA of the CDR3: TGTGCCAGCAGTGAATCATACGGGACAGTATCCACCGGGGAGCTGTTTTTT. This rearrangement joins TRBV25-1 to TRBJ2-2; 7 positions agree with TRBD1. Looked up from germline, CDR1 is MGHDK and CDR2 is SYGVNS. J was trimmed by 4 bases and V by 1 base; bases with no gene match: 9. CDR3 length equals 17 residues.